This T cell receptor (beta chain) was identified in a study of regulatory T cells in long-lasting Graves disease. General study findings and limits: Among samples with persistent disease, TRBV28, TRBJ1-2 and TRBJ2-5 were favored.

As for time point: newly diagnosed GD, antithyroid drugs for less than 3 months. Extracted RNA from PBMCs served as the source of the TCR library. To make TCR beta libraries, researchers used iRepertoire HTBI primers and Arm-PCR of CDR3 regions. TCRdb reprocessed the multiplex PCR reads via MiXCR and lists one record per CDR3 protein. The sample has approximately 470,000 distinct CDR3 sequences; roughly 16% are singletons. This CDR3 is 14 amino acids long. Trimming pared 3 bases from V and 8 bases from J, leaving 15 bases between. The germline gives CDR1 SGDLS, CDR2 YYNGEE. About this clonotype: No antigen is known for it.

Separately, the same data were catalogued under a study of T cells in Graves' hyperthyroidism and ophthalmopathy. Turning to that study: First-round RT-PCR of the TCR CDR3 relied on the HTBI primer set. Ophthalmopathy was distinguished from stable hyperthyroidism by 13 V-J signatures. Ophthalmopathy was model-predicted a median approximately 6.9 months pre-onset.

The sequencing here drew on peripheral blood mononuclear cells (PBMCs), taken at new diagnosis, from a patient treated with antithyroid drugs. The TCR was taken from a man aged 35 to 55 with Graves disease. V usage is TRBV9 and J usage is TRBJ2-1, with D tentatively TRBD2 (6 bases). The CDR3 spells CASSGQEGRYEQFF. CDR3 nucleotides: TGTGCCAGCAGCGGCCAGGAGGGCCGTTATGAGCAGTTCTTC. The whole variable domain, remainder taken from reference TRBV9 and TRBJ2-1, is DSGVTQTPKHLITATGQRVTLRCSPRSGDLSVYWYQQSLDQGLQFLIQYYNGEERAKGNILERFSAQQFPDLHSELNLSSLELGDSALYFCASSGQEGRYEQFFGPGTRLTVL.